This TCR beta chain derives from a study of OX40 agonist ivuxolimab in advanced cancers. There are 16 residues in the CDR3. Per germline, CDR1 MNHEY and CDR2 SMNVEV (reference sequence). V was pared by 4 bases and J by 1 base, with 16 bases between. General observations from the study: Partial responders treated at 0.1-3.0 mg/kg exhibited clonal expansion among the lowest measured.

Produced via immunoSEQ multiplex PCR; TCRdb's table is partial and in-frame only. The sample has 55,000 to 75,000 clones; roughly 92% are singletons. A remark on this clone: Its antigen is still unknown.

The sequence was obtained from an adult with an advanced solid tumor such as melanoma, head and neck, liver or kidney cancer. The V and J genes are TRBV27 and TRBJ2-5; D not resolved. The source was CD4+ or CD8+ T cells sorted from blood, collected in a trial of the OX40 agonist ivuxolimab. The CDR3 DNA reads TGTGCCAGCAGTTCAGGTCCCACCTGGGCCCAAGAGACCCAGTACTTC. Translating it yields CASSSGPTWAQETQYF.